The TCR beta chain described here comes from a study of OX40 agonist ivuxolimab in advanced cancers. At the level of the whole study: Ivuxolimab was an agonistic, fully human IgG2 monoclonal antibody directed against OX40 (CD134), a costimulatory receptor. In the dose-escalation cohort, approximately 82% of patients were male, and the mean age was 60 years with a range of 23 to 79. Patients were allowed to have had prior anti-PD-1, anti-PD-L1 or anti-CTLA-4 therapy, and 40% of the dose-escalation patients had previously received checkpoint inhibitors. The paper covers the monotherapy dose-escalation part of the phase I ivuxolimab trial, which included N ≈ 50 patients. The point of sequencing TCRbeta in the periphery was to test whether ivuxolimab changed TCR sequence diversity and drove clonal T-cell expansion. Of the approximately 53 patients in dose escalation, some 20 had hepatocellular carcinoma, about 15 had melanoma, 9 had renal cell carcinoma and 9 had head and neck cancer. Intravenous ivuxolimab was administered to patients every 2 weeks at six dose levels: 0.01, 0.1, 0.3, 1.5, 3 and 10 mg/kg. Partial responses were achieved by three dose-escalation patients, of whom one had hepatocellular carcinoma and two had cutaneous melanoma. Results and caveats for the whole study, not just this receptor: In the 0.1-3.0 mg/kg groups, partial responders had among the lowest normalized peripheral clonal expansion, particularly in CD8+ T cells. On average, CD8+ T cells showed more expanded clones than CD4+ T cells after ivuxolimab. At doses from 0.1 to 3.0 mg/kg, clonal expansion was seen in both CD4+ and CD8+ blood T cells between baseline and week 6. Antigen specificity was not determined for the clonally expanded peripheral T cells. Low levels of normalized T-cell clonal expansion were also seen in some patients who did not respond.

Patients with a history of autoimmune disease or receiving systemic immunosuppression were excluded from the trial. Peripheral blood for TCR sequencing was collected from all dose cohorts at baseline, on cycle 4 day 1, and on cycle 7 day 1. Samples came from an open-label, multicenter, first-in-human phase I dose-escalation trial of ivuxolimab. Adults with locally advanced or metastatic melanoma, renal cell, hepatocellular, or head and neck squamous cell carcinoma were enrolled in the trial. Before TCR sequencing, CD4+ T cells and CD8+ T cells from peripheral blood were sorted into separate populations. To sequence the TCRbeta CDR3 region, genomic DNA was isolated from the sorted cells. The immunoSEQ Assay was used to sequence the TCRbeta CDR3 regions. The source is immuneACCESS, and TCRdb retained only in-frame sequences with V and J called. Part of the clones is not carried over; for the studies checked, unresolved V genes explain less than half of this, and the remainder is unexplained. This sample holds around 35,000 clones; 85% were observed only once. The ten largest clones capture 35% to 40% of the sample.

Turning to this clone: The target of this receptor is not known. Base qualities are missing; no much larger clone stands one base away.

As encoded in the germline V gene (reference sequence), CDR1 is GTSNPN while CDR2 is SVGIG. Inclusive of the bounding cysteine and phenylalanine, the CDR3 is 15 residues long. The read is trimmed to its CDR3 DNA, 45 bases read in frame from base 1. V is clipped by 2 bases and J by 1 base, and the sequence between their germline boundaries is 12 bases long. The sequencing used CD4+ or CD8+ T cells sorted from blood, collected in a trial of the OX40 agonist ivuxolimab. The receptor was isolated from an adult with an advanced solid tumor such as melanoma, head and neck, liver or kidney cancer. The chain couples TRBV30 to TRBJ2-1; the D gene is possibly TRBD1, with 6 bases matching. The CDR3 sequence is CAWSPDRLSYNEQFF. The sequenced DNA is TGTGCCTGGAGTCCGGACAGACTTTCCTACAATGAGCAGTTCTTC.